This TCR beta chain was sequenced during a study of T cell repertoires in cytomegalovirus infection. On the study more broadly: Based on public TCR beta signatures, there were indications of CMV infection and of a matching HLA type. Study-wide results and limits: The ex vivo response was dominated by HLA-C-restricted CMV-specific TCR beta clonotypes.

The sample holds a few counts of this clonotype. Its cognate antigen is unknown. In TCRdb, the reads were re-called with MiXCR into one record per CDR3 protein. Altogether about 740,000 distinct CDR3 sequences are present, less than 40% being singletons, with the ten largest covering under 3%. Trimming removed 6 bases from V and 4 bases from J, with 10 bases in between. This CDR3 is 13 amino acids long. CDR1 is MNHNS and CDR2 is SASEGT in the germline V gene. This sequence joins TRBV6-1 and TRBJ2-1; unclear D gene. The sequenced sample was PBMCs. This sequence originates from a human donor in good health (CMV status not recorded). Some clones in this sample may be carry-over from other donors' samples. The CDR3 loop reads CASSSPTYNEQFF. In DNA, the CDR3 is TGTGCCAGCAGCTCCCCCACTTACAATGAGCAGTTCTTC.